This T cell receptor beta chain stems from a study of identical twins. Overall study findings and caveats: With abundant cord blood beta clonotypes, insertions were fewer; memory repertoires showed no such pattern.

CDR3 length: 14 residues. Deletions cut 4 bases from V and 1 base from J, with 8 bases between. CDR1 and CDR2 from the germline V gene are LGHDT and YNNKEL (reference sequence). The sample holds a few counts of this clonotype. What it binds is not known. TCRdb ran MiXCR on the 5' RACE reads and lists one entry per CDR3 protein. Among about 490,000 distinct CDR3 sequences listed, around 15% were seen once. Another study also made use of these data, one on yellow fever vaccine responses in identical twins.

The genes are TRBV3-1 and TRBJ1-3; D gene uncertain. The sequenced sample was CD4+ T cells sorted from blood. This TCR derives from a woman aged 18-35 years in good health. As DNA, the CDR3 is TGTGCCAGCAGCCGTAGTGAGTCTGGAAACACCATATATTTT. Translated, it gives CASSRSESGNTIYF. Combining the CDR3 with reference TRBV3-1 and TRBJ1-3 gives the whole variable domain DTAVSQTPKYLVTQMGNDKSIKCEQNLGHDTMYWYKQDSKKFLKIMFSYNNKELIINETVPNRFSPKSPDKAHLNLHINSLELGDSAVYFCASSRSESGNTIYFGEGSWLTVV.